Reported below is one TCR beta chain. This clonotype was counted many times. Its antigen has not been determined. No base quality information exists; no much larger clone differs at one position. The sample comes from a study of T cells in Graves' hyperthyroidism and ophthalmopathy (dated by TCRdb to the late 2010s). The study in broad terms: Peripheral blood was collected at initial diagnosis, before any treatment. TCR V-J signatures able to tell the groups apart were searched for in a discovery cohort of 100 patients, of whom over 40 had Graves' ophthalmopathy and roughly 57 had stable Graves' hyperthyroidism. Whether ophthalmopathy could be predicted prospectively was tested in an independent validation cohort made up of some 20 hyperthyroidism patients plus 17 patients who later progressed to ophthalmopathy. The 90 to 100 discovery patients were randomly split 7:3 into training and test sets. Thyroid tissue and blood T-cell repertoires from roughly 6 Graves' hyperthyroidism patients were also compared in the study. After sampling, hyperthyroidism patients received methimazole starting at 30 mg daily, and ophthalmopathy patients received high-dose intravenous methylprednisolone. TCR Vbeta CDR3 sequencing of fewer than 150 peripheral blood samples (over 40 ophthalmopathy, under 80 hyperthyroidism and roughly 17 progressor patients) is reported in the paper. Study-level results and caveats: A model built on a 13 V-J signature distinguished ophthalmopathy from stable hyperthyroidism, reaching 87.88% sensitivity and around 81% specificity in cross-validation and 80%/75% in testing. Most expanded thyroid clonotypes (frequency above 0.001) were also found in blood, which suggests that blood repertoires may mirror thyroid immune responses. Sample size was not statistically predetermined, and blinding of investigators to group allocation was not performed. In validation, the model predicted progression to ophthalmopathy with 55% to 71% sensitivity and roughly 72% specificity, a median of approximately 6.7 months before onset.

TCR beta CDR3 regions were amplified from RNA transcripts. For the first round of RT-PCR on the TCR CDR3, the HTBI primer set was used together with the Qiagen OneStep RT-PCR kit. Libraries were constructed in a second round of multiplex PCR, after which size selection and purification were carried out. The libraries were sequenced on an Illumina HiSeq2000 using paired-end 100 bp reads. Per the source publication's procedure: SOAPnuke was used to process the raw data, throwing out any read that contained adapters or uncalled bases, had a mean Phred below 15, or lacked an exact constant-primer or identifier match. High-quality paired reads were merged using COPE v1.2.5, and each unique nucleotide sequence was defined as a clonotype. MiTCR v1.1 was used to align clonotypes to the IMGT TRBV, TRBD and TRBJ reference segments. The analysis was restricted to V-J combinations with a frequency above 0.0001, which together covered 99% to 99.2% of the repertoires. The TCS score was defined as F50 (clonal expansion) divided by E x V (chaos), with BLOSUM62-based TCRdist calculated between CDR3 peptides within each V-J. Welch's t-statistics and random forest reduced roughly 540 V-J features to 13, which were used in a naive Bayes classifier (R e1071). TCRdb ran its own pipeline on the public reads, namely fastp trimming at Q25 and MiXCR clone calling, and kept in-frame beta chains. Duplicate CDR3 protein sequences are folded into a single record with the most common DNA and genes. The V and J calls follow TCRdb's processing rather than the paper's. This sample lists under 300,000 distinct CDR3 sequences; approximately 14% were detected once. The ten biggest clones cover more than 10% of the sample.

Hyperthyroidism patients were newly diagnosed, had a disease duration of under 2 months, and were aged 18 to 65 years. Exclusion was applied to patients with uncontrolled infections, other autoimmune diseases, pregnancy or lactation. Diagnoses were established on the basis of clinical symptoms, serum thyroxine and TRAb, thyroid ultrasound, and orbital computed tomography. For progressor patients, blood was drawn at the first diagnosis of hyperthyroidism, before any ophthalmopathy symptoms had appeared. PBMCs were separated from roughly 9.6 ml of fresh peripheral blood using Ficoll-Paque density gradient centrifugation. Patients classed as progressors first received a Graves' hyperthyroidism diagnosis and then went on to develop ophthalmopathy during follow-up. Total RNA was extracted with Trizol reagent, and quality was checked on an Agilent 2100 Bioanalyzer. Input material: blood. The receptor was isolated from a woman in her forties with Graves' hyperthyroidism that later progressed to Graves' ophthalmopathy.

The DNA is as follows: TGCAGCGTTGGGCAAGAGACCCAGTACTTC. This is translated as CSVGQETQYF. Rearrangement joined TRBV29-1 to TRBJ2-5; the D gene lacks a confident call. The CDR3, cysteine through phenylalanine, is 10 amino acids long. The CDR3 DNA has 30 bases and is translated from base 1. V gives up 4 bases and J gives up 2 bases, and the segment between their germline ends measures 2 bases. CDR1 and CDR2, per the germline V gene, are SQVTM and ANQGSEA.